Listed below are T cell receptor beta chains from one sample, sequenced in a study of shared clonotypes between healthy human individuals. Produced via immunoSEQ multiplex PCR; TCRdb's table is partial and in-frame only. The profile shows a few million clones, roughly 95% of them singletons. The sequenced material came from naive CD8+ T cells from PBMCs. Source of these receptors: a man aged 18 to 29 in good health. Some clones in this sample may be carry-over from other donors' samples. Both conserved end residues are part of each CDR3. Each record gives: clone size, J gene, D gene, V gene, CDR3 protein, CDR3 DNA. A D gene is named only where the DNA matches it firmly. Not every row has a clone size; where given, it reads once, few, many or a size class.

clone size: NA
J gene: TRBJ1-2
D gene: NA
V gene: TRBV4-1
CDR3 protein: CASSQTRTDHYYGYTF
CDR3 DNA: TGCGCCAGCAGCCAAACCCGGACAGATCACTACTATGGCTACACCTTC

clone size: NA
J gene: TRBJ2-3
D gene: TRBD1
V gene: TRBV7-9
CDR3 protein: CASSSNTPGQTSTDTQYF
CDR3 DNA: TGTGCCAGCAGCTCCAATACGCCGGGACAGACTAGCACAGATACGCAGTATTTT

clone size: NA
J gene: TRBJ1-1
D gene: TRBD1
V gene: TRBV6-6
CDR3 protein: CASGGGQFTEAFF
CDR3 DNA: TGTGCCAGCGGGGGGGGACAGTTCACTGAAGCTTTCTTT

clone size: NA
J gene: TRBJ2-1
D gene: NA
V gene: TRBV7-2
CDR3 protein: CASSLTPEQFF
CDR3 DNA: TGTGCCAGCAGCTTAACCCCTGAGCAGTTCTTC

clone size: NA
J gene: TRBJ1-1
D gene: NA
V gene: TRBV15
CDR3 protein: CATSSPSMNTEAFF
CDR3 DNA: TGTGCCACCAGCAGCCCCTCAATGAACACTGAAGCTTTCTTT

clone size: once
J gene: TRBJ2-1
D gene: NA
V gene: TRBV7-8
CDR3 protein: CASSLGLYNEQFF
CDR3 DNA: TGTGCCAGCAGCCTTGGACTTTACAATGAGCAGTTCTTC

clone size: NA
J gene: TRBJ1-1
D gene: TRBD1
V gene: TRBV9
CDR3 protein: CASSPGTGVYTEAFF
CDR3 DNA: TGTGCCAGCAGCCCCGGGACAGGGGTCTACACTGAAGCTTTCTTT

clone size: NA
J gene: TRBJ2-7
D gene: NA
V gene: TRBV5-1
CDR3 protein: CASSFFSRAEQYF
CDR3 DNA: TGCGCCAGCAGCTTCTTTTCCAGGGCCGAGCAGTACTTC

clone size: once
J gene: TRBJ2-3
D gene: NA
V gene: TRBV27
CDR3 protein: CASIGSGTDTQYF
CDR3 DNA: TGTGCCAGCATAGGTAGCGGCACAGATACGCAGTATTTT

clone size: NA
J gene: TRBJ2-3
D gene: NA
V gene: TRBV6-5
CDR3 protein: CASSTTGTDTQYF
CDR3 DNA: TGTGCCAGCAGTACTACAGGGACAGATACGCAGTATTTT

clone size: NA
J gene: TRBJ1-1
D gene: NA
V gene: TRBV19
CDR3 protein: CASSIGRGRRNTEAFF
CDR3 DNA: TGTGCCAGTAGTATAGGGCGGGGCAGGCGGAACACTGAAGCTTTCTTT

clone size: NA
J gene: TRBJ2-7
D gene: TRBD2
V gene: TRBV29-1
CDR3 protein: CSVAGGGSVYEQYF
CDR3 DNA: TGCAGCGTTGCCGGGGGAGGGTCGGTCTACGAGCAGTACTTC

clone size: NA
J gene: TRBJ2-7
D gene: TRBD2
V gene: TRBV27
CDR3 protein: CASFPRGGSPSYEQYF
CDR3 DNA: TGTGCCAGCTTCCCCCGGGGGGGCAGCCCCTCCTACGAGCAGTACTTC

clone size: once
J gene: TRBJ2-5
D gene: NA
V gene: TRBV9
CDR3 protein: CASSEHRVIGETQYF
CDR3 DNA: TGTGCCAGCAGCGAACACAGGGTGATTGGAGAGACCCAGTACTTC

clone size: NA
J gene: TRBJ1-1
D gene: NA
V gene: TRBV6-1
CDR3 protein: CASSYTTGSEAFF
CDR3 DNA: TGTGCCAGCAGTTATACGACAGGCTCTGAAGCTTTCTTT

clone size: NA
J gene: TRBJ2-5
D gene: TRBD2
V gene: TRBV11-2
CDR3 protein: CASSPPFAGGQETQYF
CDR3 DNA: TGTGCCAGCAGCCCCCCATTTGCGGGGGGACAAGAGACCCAGTACTTC

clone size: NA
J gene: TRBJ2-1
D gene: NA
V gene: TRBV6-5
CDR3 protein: CASSYSSGNNEQFF
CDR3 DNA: TGTGCCAGCAGTTACTCCTCAGGGAACAATGAGCAGTTCTTC

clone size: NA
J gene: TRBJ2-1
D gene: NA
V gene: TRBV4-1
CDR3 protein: CASSQGPVPNEQFF
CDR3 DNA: TGCGCCAGCAGCCAAGGTCCCGTTCCCAATGAGCAGTTCTTC

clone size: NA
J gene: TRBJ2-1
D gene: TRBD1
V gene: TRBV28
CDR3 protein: CASIYDRDSYNEQFF
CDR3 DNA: TGTGCCAGCATTTACGACAGGGACTCCTACAATGAGCAGTTCTTC

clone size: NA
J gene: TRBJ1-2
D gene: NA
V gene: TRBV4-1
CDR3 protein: CASSHGQGWNYGYTF
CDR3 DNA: TGCGCCAGCAGCCACGGGCAGGGTTGGAACTATGGCTACACCTTC

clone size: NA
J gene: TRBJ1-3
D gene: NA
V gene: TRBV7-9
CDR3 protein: CASSLDYSTSGNTIYF
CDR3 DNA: TGTGCCAGCAGCTTAGATTACAGCACGTCTGGAAACACCATATATTTT

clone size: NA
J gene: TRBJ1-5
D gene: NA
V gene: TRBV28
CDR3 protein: CASSLLAEGRDQPQHF
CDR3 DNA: TGTGCCAGCAGTTTATTGGCAGAAGGAAGGGATCAGCCCCAGCATTTT

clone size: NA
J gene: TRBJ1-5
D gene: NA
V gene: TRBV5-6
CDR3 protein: CASSLGGGNQPQHF
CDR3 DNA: TGTGCCAGCAGCTTGGGCGGTGGCAATCAGCCCCAGCATTTT

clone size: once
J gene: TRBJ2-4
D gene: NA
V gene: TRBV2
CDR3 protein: CASRTLGGAQNIQYF
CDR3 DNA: TGTGCCAGCAGAACACTTGGGGGGGCGCAGAACATTCAGTACTTC

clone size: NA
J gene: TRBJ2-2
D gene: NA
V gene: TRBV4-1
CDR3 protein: CASSLPFIRLTPTNTGELFF
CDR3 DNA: TGCGCCAGCAGCCTTCCCTTCATTCGACTAACCCCTACTAACACCGGGGAGCTGTTTTTT

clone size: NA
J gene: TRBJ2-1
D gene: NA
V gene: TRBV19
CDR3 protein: CASRGPHLSYVNEQFF
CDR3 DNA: TGTGCCAGTAGGGGCCCTCACCTATCGTACGTCAATGAGCAGTTCTTC

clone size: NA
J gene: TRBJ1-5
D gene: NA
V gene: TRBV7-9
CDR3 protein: CASSLGVGNQPQHF
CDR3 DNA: TGTGCCAGCAGCCTCGGGGTAGGGAATCAGCCCCAGCATTTT

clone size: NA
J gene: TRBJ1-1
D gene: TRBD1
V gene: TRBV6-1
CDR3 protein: CASSEASGGGTEAFF
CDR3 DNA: TGTGCCAGCAGTGAAGCTTCAGGGGGAGGTACTGAAGCTTTCTTT

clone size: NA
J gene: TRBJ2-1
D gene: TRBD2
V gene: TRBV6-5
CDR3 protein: CASRTGLAGYNEQFF
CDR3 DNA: TGTGCCAGCAGAACGGGACTAGCGGGGTACAATGAGCAGTTCTTC

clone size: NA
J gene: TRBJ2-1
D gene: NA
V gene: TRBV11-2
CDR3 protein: CASSLDELARSYNEQFF
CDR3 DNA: TGTGCCAGCAGCTTAGATGAATTGGCCCGCTCCTACAATGAGCAGTTCTTC

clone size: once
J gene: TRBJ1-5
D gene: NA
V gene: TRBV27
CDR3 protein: CASSSFAPGLFSNQPQHF
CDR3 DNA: TGTGCCAGCAGTTCCTTTGCTCCGGGACTGTTTAGCAATCAGCCCCAGCATTTT

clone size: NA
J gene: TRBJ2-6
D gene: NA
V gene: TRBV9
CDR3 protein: CASSGPGWGTPDSGANVLTF
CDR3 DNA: TGTGCCAGCAGCGGCCCCGGGTGGGGGACCCCTGACTCTGGGGCCAACGTCCTGACTTTC

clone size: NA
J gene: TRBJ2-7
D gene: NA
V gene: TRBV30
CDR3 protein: CAWSTPQLGRDPYEQYF
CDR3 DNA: TGTGCCTGGAGTACCCCACAGCTGGGGCGGGACCCCTACGAGCAGTACTTC

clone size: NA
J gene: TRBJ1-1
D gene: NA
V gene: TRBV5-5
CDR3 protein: CASSLEETRTNTEAFF
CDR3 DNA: TGTGCCAGCAGCTTGGAAGAGACGCGGACGAACACTGAAGCTTTCTTT

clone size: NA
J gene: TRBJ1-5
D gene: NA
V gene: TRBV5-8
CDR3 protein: CASGIKAGQPQHF
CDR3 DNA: TGTGCCAGCGGAATAAAGGCAGGTCAGCCCCAGCATTTT

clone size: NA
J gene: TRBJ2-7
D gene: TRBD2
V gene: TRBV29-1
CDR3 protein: CSVGGGSSYEQYF
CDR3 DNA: TGCAGCGTTGGGGGAGGGAGTTCGTACGAGCAGTACTTC

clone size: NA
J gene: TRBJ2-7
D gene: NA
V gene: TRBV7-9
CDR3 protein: CAYDSGGSPYEQYF
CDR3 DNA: TGTGCCTACGACTCTGGCGGGTCACCTTACGAGCAGTACTTC

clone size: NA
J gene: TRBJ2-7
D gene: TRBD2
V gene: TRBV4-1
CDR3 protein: CASSQAGLAGLYEQYF
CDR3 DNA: TGCGCCAGCAGCCAAGCGGGACTAGCGGGATTATACGAGCAGTACTTC

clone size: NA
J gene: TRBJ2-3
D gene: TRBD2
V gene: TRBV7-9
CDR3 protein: CASSSSGTSTDTQYF
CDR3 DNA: TGTGCCAGCAGCTCTAGCGGAACTAGCACAGATACGCAGTATTTT

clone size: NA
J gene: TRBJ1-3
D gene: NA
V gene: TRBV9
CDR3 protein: CASSVGFGLEAGNTIYF
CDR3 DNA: TGTGCCAGCAGCGTAGGGTTTGGGTTAGAGGCTGGAAACACCATATATTTT

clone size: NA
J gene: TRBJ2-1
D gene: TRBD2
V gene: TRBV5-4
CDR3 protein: CASSARGSGRANEQFF
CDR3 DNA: TGTGCCAGCAGCGCCCGGGGTAGCGGGAGGGCGAATGAGCAGTTCTTC

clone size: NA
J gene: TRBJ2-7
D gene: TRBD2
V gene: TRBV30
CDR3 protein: CAWSVLGLAGGPGRGSFYEQYF
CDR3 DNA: TGTGCCTGGAGTGTACTTGGACTAGCGGGAGGGCCGGGCCGCGGGTCCTTCTACGAGCAGTACTTC

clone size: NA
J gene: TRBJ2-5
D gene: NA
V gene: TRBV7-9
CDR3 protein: CASSPVWPPSGQETQYF
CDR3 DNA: TGTGCCAGCAGCCCCGTTTGGCCTCCCTCGGGGCAAGAGACCCAGTACTTC

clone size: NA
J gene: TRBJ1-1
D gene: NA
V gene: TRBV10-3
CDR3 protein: CAIRTTEYNTEAFF
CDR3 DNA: TGTGCCATCAGGACTACAGAGTATAACACTGAAGCTTTCTTT

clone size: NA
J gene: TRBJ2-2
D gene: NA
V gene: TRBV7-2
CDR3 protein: CASSLGSALGLFF
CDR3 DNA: TGTGCCAGCAGCTTAGGTAGCGCCCTGGGGCTGTTTTTT

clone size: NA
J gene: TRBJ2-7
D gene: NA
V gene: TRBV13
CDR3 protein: CASSHGEASYEQYF
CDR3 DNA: TGTGCCAGCAGCCATGGGGAGGCCTCCTACGAGCAGTACTTC

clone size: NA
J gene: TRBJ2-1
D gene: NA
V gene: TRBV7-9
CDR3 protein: CASSAQQGGHNEQFF
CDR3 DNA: TGTGCCAGCAGCGCCCAGCAGGGGGGGCACAATGAGCAGTTCTTC

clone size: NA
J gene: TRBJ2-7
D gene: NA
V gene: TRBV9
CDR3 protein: CASSHGPASSHEQYF
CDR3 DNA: TGTGCCAGCAGCCACGGACCAGCCTCATCCCACGAGCAGTACTTC

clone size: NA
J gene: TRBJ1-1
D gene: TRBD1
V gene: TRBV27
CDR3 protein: CASRTQTGGTEAFF
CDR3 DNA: TGTGCCAGCAGAACCCAGACAGGGGGCACTGAAGCTTTCTTT

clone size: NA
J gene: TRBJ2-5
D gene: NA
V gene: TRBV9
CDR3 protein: CASSVGGDRGETQYF
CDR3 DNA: TGTGCCAGCAGCGTAGGTGGGGATCGGGGAGAGACCCAGTACTTC

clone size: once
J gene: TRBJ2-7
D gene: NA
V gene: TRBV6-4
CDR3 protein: CASSAIGGPAYEQYF
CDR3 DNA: TGTGCCAGCAGTGCCATCGGCGGCCCTGCCTACGAGCAGTACTTC

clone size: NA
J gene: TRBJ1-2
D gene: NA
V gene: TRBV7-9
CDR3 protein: CASSSGSGYTF
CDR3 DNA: TGTGCCAGCAGCTCGGGCAGTGGCTACACCTTC

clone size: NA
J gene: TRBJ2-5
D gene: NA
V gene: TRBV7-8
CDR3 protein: CASSPYGNLAETQYF
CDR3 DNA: TGTGCCAGCAGCCCATACGGGAATCTGGCGGAGACCCAGTACTTC

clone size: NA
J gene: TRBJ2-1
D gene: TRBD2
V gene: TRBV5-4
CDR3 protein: CASSLKREKGNEQFF
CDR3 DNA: TGTGCCAGCAGCTTGAAGCGGGAGAAGGGGAATGAGCAGTTCTTC